A selection of T cell receptor beta chains follows, all from one sample in a study of blood T cell repertoires in COVID-19. Clones were read by immunoSEQ multiplex PCR, and TCRdb kept only the in-frame ones, dropping some. The sample includes over 350,000 clones, around nine tenths of them seen just once. The sample comprised PBMCs or T cells enriched from blood (not recorded which). These receptors originate from a woman younger than 30 with acute COVID-19. Each CDR3 is given with its conserved first and last residue. D genes are given only for firm matches. Where a row states a size, it is once, few, many or the class of an expanded clone; other rows omit it.

D,V,size,J,CDR3,DNA
.,TRBV7-9,.,TRBJ2-7,CASNLLTGNEQYF,TGTGCCAGCAACCTCCTTACAGGGAACGAGCAGTACTTC
TRBD2,TRBV7-2,once,TRBJ2-3,CASSLASSGRVTDTQYF,TGTGCCAGCAGCTTAGCGTCTAGCGGGAGGGTGACAGATACGCAGTATTTT
.,TRBV3-1/TRBV3-2,.,TRBJ2-1,CASSQIQGEQFF,TGTGCCAGCAGCCAGATTCAGGGAGAGCAGTTCTTC
TRBD1,TRBV5-1,few,TRBJ2-7,CASSAGQGGFYEQYF,TGCGCCAGCAGCGCGGGACAGGGGGGTTTTTACGAGCAGTACTTC
TRBD1,TRBV19,.,TRBJ2-1,CASSIAIRQGARENEQFF,TGTGCCAGTAGTATCGCCATACGACAGGGGGCAAGAGAGAATGAGCAGTTCTTC
.,TRBV6-1,.,TRBJ1-3,CASSEGPQPYGNTIYF,TGTGCCAGCAGTGAAGGTCCACAGCCGTATGGAAACACCATATATTTT
.,TRBV4-3,.,TRBJ1-1,CASSQVWGRGTEAFF,TGCGCCAGCAGCCAAGTCTGGGGCAGGGGCACTGAAGCTTTCTTT
.,TRBV29-1,.,TRBJ1-1,CSVDFRNTEAFF,TGCAGCGTTGATTTCCGGAACACTGAAGCTTTCTTT
.,TRBV3-1/TRBV3-2,.,TRBJ1-2,CASSQSRGGYTF,TGTGCCAGCAGCCAATCGCGGGGGGGCTACACCTTC
TRBD1,TRBV7-9,.,TRBJ1-4,CASSLGDRVDEKLFF,TGTGCCAGCAGCTTAGGAGACAGGGTTGATGAAAAACTGTTTTTT
TRBD2,TRBV6-5,.,TRBJ2-3,CASSPGLASTDTQYF,TGTGCCAGCAGTCCAGGACTAGCAAGCACAGATACGCAGTATTTT
TRBD2,TRBV25-1,.,TRBJ2-7,CASSVLSTSGTYEQYF,TGTGCCAGCAGTGTTCTGTCTACTAGCGGTACCTACGAGCAGTACTTC
.,TRBV6-1,.,TRBJ1-2,CASSESFSGDGYTF,TGTGCCAGCAGTGAATCGTTTTCGGGGGATGGCTACACCTTC
.,TRBV9,.,TRBJ1-3,CASSVQGLSGNTIYF,TGTGCCAGCAGCGTACAGGGGCTGTCTGGAAACACCATATATTTT
TRBD1,TRBV5-4,.,TRBJ2-3,CASSSQDREGDTQYF,TGTGCCAGCAGCTCACAGGACAGGGAAGGAGATACGCAGTATTTT
TRBD1,TRBV11-3,.,TRBJ1-1,CASSLLGQGGEAFF,TGTGCCAGCAGCCTATTAGGACAGGGGGGTGAAGCTTTCTTT
.,TRBV6-5,.,TRBJ2-1,CASSWTDSTYNEQFF,TGTGCCAGCAGTTGGACGGACTCGACCTACAATGAGCAGTTCTTC
.,TRBV24-1,.,TRBJ2-3,CAPTPVSSTDTQYF,TGTGCCCCTACCCCGGTATCCAGCACAGATACGCAGTATTTT
TRBD2,TRBV5-8,.,TRBJ2-1,CASSPALRWAGGYNEQFF,TGTGCCAGCAGCCCAGCCCTCCGTTGGGCGGGGGGTTACAATGAGCAGTTCTTC
TRBD1,TRBV4-1,.,TRBJ1-5,CASSYVPGGSLQGGPQPQHF,TGCGCCAGCAGTTATGTCCCTGGGGGCAGTTTACAGGGGGGACCTCAGCCCCAGCATTTT
.,TRBV27,.,TRBJ1-1,CATQGSYTEAFF,TGTGCCACCCAGGGGTCGTACACTGAAGCTTTCTTT
.,TRBV20-1,.,TRBJ1-2,CSARDLGGYTF,TGCAGTGCCCGGGACTTGGGGGGCTACACCTTC
TRBD2,TRBV6-5,.,TRBJ2-3,CASSYVAGLHTDTQYF,TGTGCCAGCAGTTACGTAGCGGGACTCCACACAGATACGCAGTATTTT
TRBD1,TRBV4-3,.,TRBJ1-2,CASSQDRQGWNYGYTF,TGCGCCAGCAGCCAAGACCGACAGGGATGGAACTATGGCTACACCTTC
TRBD2,TRBV5-1,.,TRBJ2-2,CASSLSSGGPGTGELFF,TGCGCCAGCAGCTTGAGTAGCGGGGGGCCGGGCACCGGGGAGCTGTTTTTT
TRBD1,TRBV19,.,TRBJ1-5,CASSAGGTGRGSNQPQHF,TGTGCCAGCTCCGCGGGGGGGACAGGAAGAGGGAGCAATCAGCCCCAGCATTTT
TRBD2,TRBV27,.,TRBJ2-2,CASSLSFPGLAARELFF,TGTGCCAGCAGTTTATCCTTTCCGGGACTAGCGGCGAGGGAGCTGTTTTTT